This TCR beta chain emerged from a study of OX40 agonist ivuxolimab in advanced cancers. Study at large: The patients received ivuxolimab by intravenous route every 2 weeks at 0.01 to 10 mg/kg. A male proportion of about 86% was recorded, with mean age 60 years and range roughly 23 to 79. Study-wide results and caveats: Some of the nonresponding patients also showed low levels of normalized T-cell clonal expansion. Circulating CD4+ and CD8+ T cells showed clonal expansion by week 6 at 0.1 to 3.0 mg/kg.

In the case of this clone: Its antigen is unknown.

The V and J ends lost 3 bases and 4 bases respectively, with 16 bases between them. Germline V CDR1 and CDR2: SQVTM, ANQGSEA. The CDR3 sequence is 15 residues long. The data were produced by immunoSEQ multiplex PCR, yet TCRdb's version contains in-frame clones alone and is incomplete. This table holds 35,000 to 45,000 clones, about 79% found once. The rearrangement uses TRBV29-1 and TRBJ2-1; D gene unclear. This clonotype originated in an adult with an advanced solid tumor such as melanoma, head and neck, liver or kidney cancer. This material consisted of CD4+ or CD8+ T cells sorted from blood, taken in a trial of the OX40 agonist ivuxolimab. The DNA for the CDR3 is TGCAGCGTTGAGGGTTCCAGCGCAAAATACAATGAGCAGTTCTTC. It specifies CSVEGSSAKYNEQFF.